The 12 T cell receptor beta chains below were found in one sample sequenced in a study of shared clonotypes between healthy human individuals. The naive CD8 population came from CD45RO-negative cells selected for CCR7, without terminally differentiated effector memory CD45RA+ cells. Some clones are missing from TCRdb's copy, which holds only in-frame ones; the method was immunoSEQ multiplex PCR. The table has 2 million to 2.5 million clones, under 95% seen once. The sample was naive CD8+ T cells from PBMCs. These receptors were obtained from a young man in good health. Some clones in this sample may be carry-over from other donors' samples.

The chain links TRBV5-4 to TRBJ2-3; 9 nucleotides agree with TRBD2. The CDR3 totals 15 residues. Per the germline V gene, CDR1 is SGHNT and CDR2 is YYREEE (reference sequence). The V gene end was trimmed by 0 bases and the J gene end by 4 bases; junction bases not matched to a gene: 3. The CDR3 DNA sequence: TGTGCCAGCAGCTTGGAGCGGGAGGTCTCAGATACGCAGTATTTT. This codes for CASSLEREVSDTQYF.

Of note for this clone: This specimen includes other DNA sequences encoding the same CDR3. The V call is TRBV27, the J call TRBJ2-7; possibly TRBD1 for D (5 bases). The germline V gene has CDR1 MNHEY and CDR2 SMNVEV (reference sequence). The CDR3 has 13 residues. The V end was cut by 2 bases, the J end by 4 bases, with 9 bases between. As DNA, the CDR3 is TGTGCCAGCAGTTTAGGACACACTTACGAGCAGTACTTC. This encodes CASSLGHTYEQYF.

This rearrangement joins TRBV7-3 to TRBJ2-1, with TRBD2 as a possible D gene (8 bases). Trimming pared 3 bases from V and 4 bases from J, leaving 19 bases between. The CDR3 is 17 amino acids. Per germline, CDR1 SGHTA and CDR2 FQGTGA. The CDR3 loop is CASSLYGTAGEYNEQFF. As DNA, the CDR3 is TGTGCCAGCAGCTTGTACGGGACAGCGGGAGAATACAATGAGCAGTTCTTC.

This clone was counted between two and nine times. As DNA, the CDR3 is TGCGCCAGCAGCACAGGGGGCAGCAATCAGCCCCAGCATTTT. It codes for CASSTGGSNQPQHF. This sequence joins TRBV4-1 and TRBJ1-5; 9 bases align to TRBD1. V lost 5 bases, J lost 1 base, and 0 bases stayed unmatched. Germline V gives CDR1 MGHRA, CDR2 YSYEKL. CDR3 length equals 14 residues.

V and J are TRBV5-1 and TRBJ2-5, with 7 bases fitting TRBD2. The CDR3 covers 15 residues. The trim removed 0 bases at V and 4 bases at J, leaving 6 bases unmatched. Looked up from germline, CDR1 is SGHRS and CDR2 is YFSETQ. CDR3 nucleotides: TGCGCCAGCAGCTTGGCTGAGGGAGGGACAGAGACCCAGTACTTC. It encodes CASSLAEGGTETQYF.

The V and J genes are TRBV21-1 and TRBJ2-4; TRBD1 is the table's D call and was not checked against the DNA. TRBV21-1 counts as a pseudogene. The CDR3 is 18 residues long. The CDR3, as DNA: TGTGCCAGCAGCAAAAATTCAGGTGCCTCTCTAGCCAAAAACATTCAGTACTTC. This gives the protein CASSKNSGASLAKNIQYF.

V is TRBV2 and J is TRBJ2-3, with 11 bases matching TRBD2. CDR1 and CDR2 (germline): SNHLY, FYNNEI. The CDR3 extends over 17 amino acids. Unmatched junction bases numbered 8, after V lost 2 bases and J lost 4 bases. Here the CDR3 DNA reads TGTGCCAGCAGTGAATATCGGACTAGCGGGCGCGCAGATACGCAGTATTTT. Translated, it gives CASSEYRTSGRADTQYF.

The chain recombines TRBV7-2 with TRBJ1-1, with D maybe TRBD1 (6 bases). The germline V gene has CDR1 SGHTA and CDR2 FQGNSA. This CDR3 contains 17 residues. V was trimmed by 6 bases and J by 4 bases, leaving 24 bases between them. CDR3 nucleotides: TGTGCCAGCAGTCCGGGCCGGGACATCCTCGGGAGCACTGAAGCTTTCTTT. This sequence encodes CASSPGRDILGSTEAFF.

This chain uses TRBV7-2 with TRBJ2-7; D is unresolved. Per germline, CDR1 SGHTA and CDR2 FQGNSA. This CDR3 spans 16 amino acids. The V end was cut by 4 bases, the J end by 1 base, with 17 bases between. The DNA for the CDR3 is TGTGCCAGCAGCTCGTGGCCGGGCCTGCCTTCCTACGAGCAGTACTTC. It is translated as CASSSWPGLPSYEQYF.

In this sample, this clone turned up once. The chain uses TRBV27 and TRBJ1-5; tentatively, D is TRBD1 (5 bases). Looked up from germline, CDR1 is MNHEY and CDR2 is SMNVEV (reference sequence). The CDR3 loop spans 15 amino acids. V was clipped by 6 bases and J by 4 bases, with 16 bases between them. CDR3 coding DNA: TGTGCCAGCAGCCCGCTTCTTGGGGCAAATCAGCCCCAGCATTTT. Translating it yields CASSPLLGANQPQHF.

The chain is built from TRBV9 and TRBJ2-3; D is unresolved. Trimming cost V 0 bases and J 1 base, with 6 bases left between them. The germline V gene has CDR1 SGDLS and CDR2 YYNGEE. The CDR3 has 14 residues. This CDR3 is CASSVDQRTDTQYF. The CDR3 DNA is TGTGCCAGCAGCGTAGACCAACGCACAGATACGCAGTATTTT.

This sequence joins TRBV19 and TRBJ1-5, with D hard to call. The germline V and J ends were trimmed by 3 bases and 3 bases, with 12 bases remaining between them. In germline, CDR1 is LNHDA, CDR2 SQIVND (reference sequence). This CDR3 is 15 amino acids long. The CDR3, as DNA: TGTGCCAGTAGTATTTTACAAGGCAACAATCAGCCCCAGCATTTT. The encoded protein is CASSILQGNNQPQHF. The full variable domain, completed using reference TRBV19 and TRBJ1-5, is DGGITQSPKYLFRKEGQNVTLSCEQNLNHDAMYWYRQDPGQGLRLIYYSQIVNDFQKGDIAEGYSVSREKKESFPLTVTSAQKNPTAFYLCASSILQGNNQPQHFGDGTRLSIL.